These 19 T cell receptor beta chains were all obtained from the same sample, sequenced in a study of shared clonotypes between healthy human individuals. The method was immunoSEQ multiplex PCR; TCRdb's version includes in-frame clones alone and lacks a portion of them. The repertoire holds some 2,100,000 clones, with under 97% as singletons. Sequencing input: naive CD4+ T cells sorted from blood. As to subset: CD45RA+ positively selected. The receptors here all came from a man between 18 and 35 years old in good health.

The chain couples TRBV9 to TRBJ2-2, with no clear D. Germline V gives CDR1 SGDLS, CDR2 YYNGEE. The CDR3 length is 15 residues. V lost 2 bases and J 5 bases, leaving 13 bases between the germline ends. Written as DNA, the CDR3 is TGTGCCAGCAGCGTGGACGGCCGGAGTACCGGGGAGCTGTTTTTT. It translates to CASSVDGRSTGELFF.

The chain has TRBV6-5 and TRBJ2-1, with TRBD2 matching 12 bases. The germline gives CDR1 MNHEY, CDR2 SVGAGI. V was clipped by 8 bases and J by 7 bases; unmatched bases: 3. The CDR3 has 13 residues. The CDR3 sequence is CASFLAGGNEQFF. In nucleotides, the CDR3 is TGTGCCAGCTTTCTAGCGGGGGGGAATGAGCAGTTCTTC.

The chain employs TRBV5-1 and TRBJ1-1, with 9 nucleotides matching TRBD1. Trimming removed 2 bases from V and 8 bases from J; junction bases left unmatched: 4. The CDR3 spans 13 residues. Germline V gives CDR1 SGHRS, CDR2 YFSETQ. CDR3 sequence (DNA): TGCGCCAGCAGCTTTCCGGGACAGGGCGAAGCTTTCTTT. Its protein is CASSFPGQGEAFF.

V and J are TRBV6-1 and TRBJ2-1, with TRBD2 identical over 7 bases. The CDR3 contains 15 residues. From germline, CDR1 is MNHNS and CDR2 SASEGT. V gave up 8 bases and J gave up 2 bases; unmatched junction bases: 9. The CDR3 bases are TGTGCCAGCGTGTGGGGGACTATTCCCTACAATGAGCAGTTCTTC. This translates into CASVWGTIPYNEQFF.

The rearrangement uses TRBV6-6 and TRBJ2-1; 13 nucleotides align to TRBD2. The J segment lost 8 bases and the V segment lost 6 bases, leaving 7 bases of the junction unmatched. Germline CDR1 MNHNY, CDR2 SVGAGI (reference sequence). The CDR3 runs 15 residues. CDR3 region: CASRPTSGGVYEQFF. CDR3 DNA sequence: TGTGCCAGCAGACCCACTAGCGGGGGGGTTTATGAGCAGTTCTTC.

The CDR3, as DNA: TGTGCCAGCTCACCACAACAGGGGGCGCAAGGAAACACCATATATTTT. This encodes CASSPQQGAQGNTIYF. The genes are TRBV18 and TRBJ1-3; TRBD1 matches 9 bases. Looked up from germline, CDR1 is KGHSH and CDR2 is LQKENI. V gave up 1 base and J gave up 4 bases; unmatched junction bases: 5. This CDR3 spans 16 amino acids.

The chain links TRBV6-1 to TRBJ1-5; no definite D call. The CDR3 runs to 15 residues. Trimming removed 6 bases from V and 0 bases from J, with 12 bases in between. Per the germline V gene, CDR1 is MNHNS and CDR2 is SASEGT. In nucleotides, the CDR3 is TGTGCCAGCAGGGTGCAGACTCATAGCAATCAGCCCCAGCATTTT. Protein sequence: CASRVQTHSNQPQHF.

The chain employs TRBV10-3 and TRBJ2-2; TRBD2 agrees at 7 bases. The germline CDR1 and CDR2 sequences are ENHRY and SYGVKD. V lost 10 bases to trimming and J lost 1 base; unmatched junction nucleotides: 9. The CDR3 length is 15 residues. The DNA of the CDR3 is TGTGCCACAGCCAGAGCGGGGTTGAACACCGGGGAGCTGTTTTTT. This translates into CATARAGLNTGELFF.

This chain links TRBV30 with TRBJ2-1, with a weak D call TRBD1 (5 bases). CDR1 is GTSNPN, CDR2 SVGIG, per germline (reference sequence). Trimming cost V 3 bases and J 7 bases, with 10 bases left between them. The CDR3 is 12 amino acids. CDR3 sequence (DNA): TGTGCCTGGAGACAGGATGGGAATGAGCAGTTCTTC. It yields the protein CAWRQDGNEQFF.

Here the CDR3 DNA reads TGTGCCAGCTCACCAGAGTCAAGGTTCCCCTACGAGCAGTACTTC. This sequence encodes CASSPESRFPYEQYF. The chain has TRBV18 and TRBJ2-7; D remains unclear. Looked up from germline, CDR1 is KGHSH and CDR2 is LQKENI. The CDR3 covers 15 residues. Trimming removed 2 bases at V and 2 bases at J, with 13 bases between.

The CDR3 loop reads CASSEVPEVQPQHF. The CDR3 DNA sequence: TGTGCCAGCAGTGAAGTACCTGAGGTCCAGCCCCAGCATTTT. The chain couples TRBV6-1 to TRBJ1-5; unclear D gene. V lost 1 base and J lost 7, with 11 bases in between. The CDR3 has 14 amino acids. CDR1 and CDR2 (germline): MNHNS, SASEGT.

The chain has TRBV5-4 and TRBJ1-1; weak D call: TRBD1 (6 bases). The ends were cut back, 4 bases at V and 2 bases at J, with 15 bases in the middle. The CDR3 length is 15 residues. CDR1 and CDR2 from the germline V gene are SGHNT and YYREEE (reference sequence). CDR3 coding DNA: TGTGCCAGCAGCCCGGCGGGGGCAGACAACACTGAAGCTTTCTTT. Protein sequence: CASSPAGADNTEAFF.

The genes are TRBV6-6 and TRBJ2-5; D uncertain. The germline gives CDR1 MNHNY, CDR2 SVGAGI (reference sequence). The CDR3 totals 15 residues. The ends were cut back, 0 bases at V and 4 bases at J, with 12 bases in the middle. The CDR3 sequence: CASSYSTGVVETQYF. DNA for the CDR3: TGTGCCAGCAGTTACTCGACTGGGGTTGTAGAGACCCAGTACTTC.

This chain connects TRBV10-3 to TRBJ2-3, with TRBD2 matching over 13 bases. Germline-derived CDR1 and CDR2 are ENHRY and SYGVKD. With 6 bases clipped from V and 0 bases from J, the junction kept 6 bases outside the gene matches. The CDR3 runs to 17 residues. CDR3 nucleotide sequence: TGTGCCATCAGCCGGACTAGCGGGAGTCCTAGCACAGATACGCAGTATTTT. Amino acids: CAISRTSGSPSTDTQYF.

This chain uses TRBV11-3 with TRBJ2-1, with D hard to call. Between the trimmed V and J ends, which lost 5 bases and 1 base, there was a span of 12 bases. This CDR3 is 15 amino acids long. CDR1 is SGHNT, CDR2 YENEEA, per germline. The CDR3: CASSLRASSYNEQFF. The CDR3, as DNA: TGTGCCAGCAGCCTTAGGGCGAGTTCCTACAATGAGCAGTTCTTC. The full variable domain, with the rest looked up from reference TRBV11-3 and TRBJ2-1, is EAGVVQSPRYKIIEKKQPVAFWCNPISGHNTLYWYLQNLGQGPELLIRYENEEAVDDSQLPKDRFSAERLKGVDSTLKIQPAELGDSAVYLCASSLRASSYNEQFFGPGTRLTVL.

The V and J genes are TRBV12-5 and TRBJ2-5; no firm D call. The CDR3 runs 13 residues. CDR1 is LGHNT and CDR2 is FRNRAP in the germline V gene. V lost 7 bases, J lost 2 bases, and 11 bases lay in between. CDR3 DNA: TGTGCTAGTGCCCGAAGCCGTCAAGAGACCCAGTACTTC. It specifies CASARSRQETQYF.

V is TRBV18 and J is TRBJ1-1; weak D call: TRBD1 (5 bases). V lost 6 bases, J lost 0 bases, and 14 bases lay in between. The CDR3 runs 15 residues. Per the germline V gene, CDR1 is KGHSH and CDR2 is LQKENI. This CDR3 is CASSPGGGVNTEAFF. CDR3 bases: TGTGCCAGCTCCCCCGGCGGAGGGGTGAACACTGAAGCTTTCTTT.

The CDR3 protein is CASSPRPRTGELFF. CDR3 DNA sequence: TGTGCCAGCAGTCCAAGGCCCCGCACCGGGGAGCTGTTTTTT. The rearrangement links TRBV7-8 to TRBJ2-2; no clear D gene. CDR1 SGHVS and CDR2 FQNEAQ come from the germline V gene. This CDR3 contains 14 residues. V lost 6 bases to trimming and J lost 4 bases, with 12 bases between them.

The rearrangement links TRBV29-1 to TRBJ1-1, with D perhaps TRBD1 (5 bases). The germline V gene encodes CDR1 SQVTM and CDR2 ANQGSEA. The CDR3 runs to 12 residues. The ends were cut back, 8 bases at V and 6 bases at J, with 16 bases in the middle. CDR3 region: CSSSQGGAEAFF. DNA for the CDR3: TGCAGCTCCTCCCAGGGAGGGGCTGAAGCTTTCTTT. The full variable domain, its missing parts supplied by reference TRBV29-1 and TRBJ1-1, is SAVISQKPSRDICQRGTSLTIQCQVDSQVTMMFWYRQQPGQSLTLIATANQGSEATYESGFVIDKFPISRPNLTFSTLTVSNMSPEDSSIYLCSSSQGGAEAFFGQGTRLTVV.